Reported below is one TCR beta chain. Its antigen remains unidentified. The sample belongs to a study of OX40 agonist ivuxolimab in advanced cancers. Background on the study: Patient treatment consisted of intravenous ivuxolimab administration every 2 weeks at 0.01 to 10 mg/kg. Study conclusions and caveats: At doses 0.1 to 3.0 mg/kg, CD4+ and CD8+ clones expanded. Partial responders at 0.1-3.0 mg/kg showed near-lowest clonal expansion.

TCRdb's table, derived via immunoSEQ multiplex PCR, lists solely in-frame clones and lacks some. The repertoire consists of about 79,000 clones, with 70% to 85% occurring once and the leading ten covering less than 4.5%. The CDR3 totals 15 residues. Trimming cost V 2 bases and J 0 bases; bases outside gene matches: 3. Germline V gives CDR1 SGHRS, CDR2 YFSETQ. The sample here was CD4+ or CD8+ T cells sorted from blood, taken in a trial of the OX40 agonist ivuxolimab. This sequence originates from an adult with an advanced solid tumor such as melanoma, head and neck, liver or kidney cancer. The J gene is TRBJ2-7, the V gene TRBV5-1; TRBD2 agrees at 9 bases. DNA for the CDR3: TGCGCCAGCAGCTTCGGTAGCGGGAGCTCCTACGAGCAGTACTTC. This codes for CASSFGSGSSYEQYF. The full variable domain, completed using reference TRBV5-1 and TRBJ2-7, is KAGVTQTPRYLIKTRGQQVTLSCSPISGHRSVSWYQQTPGQGLQFLFEYFSETQRNKGNFPGRFSGRQFSNSRSEMNVSTLELGDSALYLCASSFGSGSSYEQYFGPGTRLTVT.